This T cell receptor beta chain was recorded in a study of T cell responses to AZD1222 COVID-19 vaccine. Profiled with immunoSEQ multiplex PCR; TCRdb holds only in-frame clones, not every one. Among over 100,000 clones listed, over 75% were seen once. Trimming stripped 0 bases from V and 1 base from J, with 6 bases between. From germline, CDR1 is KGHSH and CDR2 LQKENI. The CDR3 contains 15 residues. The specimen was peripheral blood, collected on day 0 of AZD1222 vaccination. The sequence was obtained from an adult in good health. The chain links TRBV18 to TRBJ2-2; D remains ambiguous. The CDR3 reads CASSPPSENTGELFF. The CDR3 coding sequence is TGTGCCAGCTCACCACCTTCAGAGAACACCGGGGAGCTGTTTTTT. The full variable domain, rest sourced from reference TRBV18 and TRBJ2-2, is NAGVMQNPRHLVRRRGQEARLRCSPMKGHSHVYWYRQLPEEGLKFMVYLQKENIIDESGMPKERFSAEFPKEGPSILRIQQVVRGDSAAYFCASSPPSENTGELFFGEGSRLTVL.